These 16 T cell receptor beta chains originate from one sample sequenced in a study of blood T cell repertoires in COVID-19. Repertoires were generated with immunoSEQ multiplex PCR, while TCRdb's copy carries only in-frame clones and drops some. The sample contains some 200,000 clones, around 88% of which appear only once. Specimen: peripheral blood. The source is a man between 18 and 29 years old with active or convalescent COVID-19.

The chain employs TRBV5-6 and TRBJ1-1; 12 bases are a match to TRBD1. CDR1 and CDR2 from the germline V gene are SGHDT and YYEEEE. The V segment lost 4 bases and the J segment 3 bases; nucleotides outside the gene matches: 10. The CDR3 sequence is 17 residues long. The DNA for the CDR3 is TGTGCCAGCAGCGGGAGGGACAGGGGGCGCTGGGACACTGAAGCTTTCTTT. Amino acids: CASSGRDRGRWDTEAFF.

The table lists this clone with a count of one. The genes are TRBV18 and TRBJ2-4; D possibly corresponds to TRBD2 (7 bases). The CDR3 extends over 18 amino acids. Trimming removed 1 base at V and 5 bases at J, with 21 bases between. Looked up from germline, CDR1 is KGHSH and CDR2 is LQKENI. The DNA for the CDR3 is TGTGCCAGCTCACCACGGGGGGGCGCGGGACTGGTTGAAAACATTCAGTACTTC. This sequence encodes CASSPRGGAGLVENIQYF.

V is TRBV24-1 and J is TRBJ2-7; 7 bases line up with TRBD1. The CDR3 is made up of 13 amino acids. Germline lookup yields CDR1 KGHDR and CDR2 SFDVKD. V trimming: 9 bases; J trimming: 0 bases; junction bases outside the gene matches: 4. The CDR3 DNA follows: TGTGCCACCCGGGACAGCAGCTCCTACGAGCAGTACTTC. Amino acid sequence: CATRDSSSYEQYF.

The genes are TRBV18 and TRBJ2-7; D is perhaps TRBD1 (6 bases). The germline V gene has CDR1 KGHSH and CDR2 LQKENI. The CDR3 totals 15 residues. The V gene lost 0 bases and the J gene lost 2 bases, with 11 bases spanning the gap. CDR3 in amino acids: CASSPPSRGTYEQYF. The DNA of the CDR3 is TGTGCCAGCTCACCACCGAGCAGGGGTACCTACGAGCAGTACTTC.

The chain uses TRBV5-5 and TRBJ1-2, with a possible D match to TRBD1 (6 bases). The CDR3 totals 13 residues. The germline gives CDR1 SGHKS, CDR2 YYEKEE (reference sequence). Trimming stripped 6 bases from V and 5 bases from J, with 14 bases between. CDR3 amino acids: CASKGVTGYGYTF. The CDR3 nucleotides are TGTGCCAGCAAGGGGGTTACAGGTTATGGCTACACCTTC.

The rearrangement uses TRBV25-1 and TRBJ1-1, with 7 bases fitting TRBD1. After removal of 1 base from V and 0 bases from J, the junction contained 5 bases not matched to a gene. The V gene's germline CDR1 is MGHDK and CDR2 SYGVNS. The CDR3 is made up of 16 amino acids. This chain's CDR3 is CASSELGQPMNTEAFF. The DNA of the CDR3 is TGTGCCAGCAGTGAATTGGGACAGCCGATGAACACTGAAGCTTTCTTT.

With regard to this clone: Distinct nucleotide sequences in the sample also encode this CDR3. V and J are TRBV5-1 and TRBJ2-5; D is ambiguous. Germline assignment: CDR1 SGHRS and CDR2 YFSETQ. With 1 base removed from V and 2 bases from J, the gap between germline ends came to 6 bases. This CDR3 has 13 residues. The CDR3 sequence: CASSLQDQETQYF. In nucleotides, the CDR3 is TGCGCCAGCAGCTTGCAGGATCAAGAGACCCAGTACTTC.

CDR3 protein: CASSQDSSRGRETQYF. CDR3 DNA: TGCGCCAGCAGCCAAGATTCAAGCAGGGGGAGAGAGACCCAGTACTTC. The gene calls are TRBV4-3 and TRBJ2-5; 7 bases agree with TRBD1. V gave up 0 bases and J gave up 4 bases; unmatched junction bases: 8. The germline CDR1 and CDR2 sequences are LGHNA and YSLEER. The CDR3 spans 16 residues.

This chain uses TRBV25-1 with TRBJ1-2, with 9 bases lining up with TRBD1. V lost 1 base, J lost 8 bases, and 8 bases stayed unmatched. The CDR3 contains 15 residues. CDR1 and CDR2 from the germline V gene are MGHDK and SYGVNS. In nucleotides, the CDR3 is TGTGCCAGCAGTGAATTAAAACAGGGGGCGCAGGGCTACACCTTC. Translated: CASSELKQGAQGYTF.

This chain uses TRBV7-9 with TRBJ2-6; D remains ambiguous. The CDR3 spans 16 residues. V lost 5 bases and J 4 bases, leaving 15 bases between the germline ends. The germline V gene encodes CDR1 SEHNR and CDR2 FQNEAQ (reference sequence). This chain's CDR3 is CASSPTTGYGANVLTF. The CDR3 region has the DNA TGTGCCAGCAGCCCCACCACCGGGTACGGGGCCAACGTCCTGACTTTC.

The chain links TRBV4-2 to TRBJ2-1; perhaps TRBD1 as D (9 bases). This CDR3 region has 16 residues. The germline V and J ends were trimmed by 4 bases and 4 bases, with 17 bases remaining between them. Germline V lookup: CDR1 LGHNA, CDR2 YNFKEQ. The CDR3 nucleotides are TGTGCCAGCAGCCCGGGAGGGGACAGGGTATACAATGAGCAGTTCTTC. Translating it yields CASSPGGDRVYNEQFF.

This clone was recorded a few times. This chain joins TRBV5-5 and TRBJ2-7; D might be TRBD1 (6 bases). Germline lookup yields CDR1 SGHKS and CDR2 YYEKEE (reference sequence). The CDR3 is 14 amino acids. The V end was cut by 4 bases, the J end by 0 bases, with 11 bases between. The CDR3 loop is CASSETGISYEQYF. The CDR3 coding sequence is TGTGCCAGCAGCGAAACAGGGATCTCCTACGAGCAGTACTTC.

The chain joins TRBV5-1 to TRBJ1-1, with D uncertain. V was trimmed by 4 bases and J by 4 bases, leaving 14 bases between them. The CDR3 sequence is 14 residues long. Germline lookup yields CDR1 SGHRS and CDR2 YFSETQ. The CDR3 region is CASSLALEGTEAFF. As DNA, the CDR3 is TGCGCCAGCAGCCTGGCCCTGGAGGGCACTGAAGCTTTCTTT.

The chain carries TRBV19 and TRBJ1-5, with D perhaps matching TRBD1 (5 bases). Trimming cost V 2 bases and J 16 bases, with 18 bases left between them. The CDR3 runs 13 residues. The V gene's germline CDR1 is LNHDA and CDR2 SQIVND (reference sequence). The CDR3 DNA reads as TGTGCCAGTAGTATATACTCCCCGGACATACAACATTTT. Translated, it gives CASSIYSPDIQHF. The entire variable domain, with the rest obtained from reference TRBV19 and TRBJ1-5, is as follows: DGGITQSPKYLFRKEGQNVTLSCEQNLNHDAMYWYRQDPGQGLRLIYYSQIVNDFQKGDIAEGYSVSREKKESFPLTVTSAQKNPTAFYLCASSIYSPDIQHFGDGTRLSIL.

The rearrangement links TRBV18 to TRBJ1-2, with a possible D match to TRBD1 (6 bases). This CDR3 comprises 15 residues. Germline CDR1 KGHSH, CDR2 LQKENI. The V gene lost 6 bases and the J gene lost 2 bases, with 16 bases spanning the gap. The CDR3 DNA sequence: TGTGCCAGCTCCCCCCGGCAGGGGTCGAACTATGGCTACACCTTC. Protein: CASSPRQGSNYGYTF.

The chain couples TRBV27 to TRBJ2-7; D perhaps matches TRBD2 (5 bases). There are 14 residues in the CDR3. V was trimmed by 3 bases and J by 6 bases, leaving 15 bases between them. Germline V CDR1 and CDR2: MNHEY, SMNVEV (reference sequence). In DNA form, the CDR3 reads TGTGCCAGCAGTTTCAGGCACGGGGTGGGCGAGCAGTACTTC. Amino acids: CASSFRHGVGEQYF.